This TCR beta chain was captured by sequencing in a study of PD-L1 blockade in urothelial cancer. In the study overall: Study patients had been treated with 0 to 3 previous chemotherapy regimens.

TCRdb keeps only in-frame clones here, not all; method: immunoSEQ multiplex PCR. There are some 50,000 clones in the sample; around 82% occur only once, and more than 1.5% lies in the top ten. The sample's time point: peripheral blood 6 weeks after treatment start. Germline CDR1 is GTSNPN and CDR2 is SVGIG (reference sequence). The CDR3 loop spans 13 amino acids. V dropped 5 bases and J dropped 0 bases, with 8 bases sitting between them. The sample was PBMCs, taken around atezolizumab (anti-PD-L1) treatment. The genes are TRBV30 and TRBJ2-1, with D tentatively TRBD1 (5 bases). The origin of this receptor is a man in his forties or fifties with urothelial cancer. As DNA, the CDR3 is TGTGCCTGGTACAGGTCCTCCTACAATGAGCAGTTCTTC. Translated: CAWYRSSYNEQFF.